This TCR beta chain came from a study of identical twins. Findings and caveats of the study: Sequences that were out-of-frame, alpha and twin-shared displayed an excess of low generation probability. Abundant beta clonotypes from cord blood bore fewer insertions; memory repertoires lacked this pattern. Rather than following the same donors, the conclusions depended on cross-sectional statistical analysis.

Addition of a universal primer site occurred through template switching, and cDNA carried unique molecular identifiers. MiXCR was run by TCRdb on the 5' RACE reads, yielding one entry per CDR3 protein. The sample comprises 250,000 to 350,000 distinct CDR3 sequences, 8% to 9% of which are singletons, and approximately 2% rests with the top ten. This clonotype came up many times. The antigen is not known. V was pared by 4 bases and J by 5 bases, with 18 bases between. The CDR3 runs to 14 residues. Germline CDR1 DFQATT, CDR2 SNEGSKA (reference sequence). These same records also appear under a second study, on yellow fever vaccine responses in identical twins.

This receptor was obtained from a woman aged 18-29 years in good health. Sequenced: memory (CD45RO+) T cells sorted from blood. The rearrangement joins TRBV20-1 to TRBJ2-7; D call uncertain. The CDR3 sequence is CSATRTAEVHEQYF. CDR3 DNA sequence: TGCAGTGCTACGCGGACGGCCGAGGTCCACGAGCAGTACTTC.